This passage covers 16 T cell receptor beta chains from one sample sequenced in a study of response to subunit inactivated influenza vaccine. MiXCR, applied by TCRdb to the RT-PCR reads, yields one record per CDR3 protein. The repertoire holds around 570,000 distinct CDR3 sequences, with about 10% as singletons. These data also featured in a second study, about T cells expressing NK-cell markers. That publication notes: Researchers built TCR beta cDNA using 5'RACE template switching with UMIs.

The specimen was PBMCs from blood, collected on the day of vaccination. These receptors all stem from a man between 50 and 59 years old who received an inactivated influenza vaccine.

This clonotype was recorded a few times. This rearrangement joins TRBV15 to TRBJ2-3; D is unclear. V lost 0 bases, J lost 1 base, and 8 bases lay in between. Germline V CDR1 and CDR2: LNHNV, YYDKDF (reference sequence). CDR3 length equals 15 residues. The CDR3 reads CATSREKERTDTQYF. The CDR3 DNA reads TGTGCCACCAGCAGAGAAAAGGAGCGCACAGATACGCAGTATTTT.

In DNA form, the CDR3 reads TGCAGTGCCTCCGGGACAGGGAGTCAGCCCCAGCATTTT. Amino acids: CSASGTGSQPQHF. The gene calls are TRBV20-1 and TRBJ1-5, with TRBD1 matching over 9 bases. This CDR3 is 13 amino acids long. CDR1 and CDR2 (germline): DFQATT, SNEGSKA (reference sequence). The V segment lost 6 bases and the J segment 6 bases; nucleotides outside the gene matches: 6.

This clonotype has a handful of counts. The chain links TRBV6-5 to TRBJ2-7, with D tentatively TRBD2 (6 bases). The ends were cut back, 4 bases at V and 0 bases at J, with 10 bases in the middle. This CDR3 region has 14 residues. In germline, CDR1 is MNHEY, CDR2 SVGAGI. The CDR3 here is CASSSPGDSYEQYF. The CDR3 DNA is TGTGCCAGCAGTTCTCCGGGGGACTCCTACGAGCAGTACTTC.

In its sample, this clonotype was seen many times. The chain has TRBV20-1 and TRBJ2-3, with D possibly being TRBD2 (6 bases). CDR1 and CDR2 (germline): DFQATT, SNEGSKA (reference sequence). The V end lost 3 bases, the J end lost 3 bases, and 16 bases lay between the germline ends. This CDR3 is built from 15 residues. CDR3 region: CSASSSAGLTDTQYF. The CDR3 DNA reads as TGCAGTGCTAGTTCTAGCGCGGGCTTGACAGATACGCAGTATTTT.

This clonotype has only a few counts. The CDR3 loop reads CASSLKRGGRDTQYF. The CDR3 DNA reads TGTGCCAGCAGCTTAAAACGGGGGGGCAGGGATACGCAGTATTTT. The V and J genes are TRBV7-2 and TRBJ2-3; 8 positions agree with TRBD2. The ends lost 2 bases at V and 6 bases at J; junction bases unmatched: 7. CDR1 is SGHTA and CDR2 is FQGNSA in the germline V gene. The CDR3 totals 15 residues.

This clonotype was seen a handful of times. The chain carries TRBV7-2 and TRBJ2-2; 7 bases map to TRBD1. The CDR3 runs to 14 residues. Germline lookup yields CDR1 SGHTA and CDR2 FQGNSA. Trimming removed 5 bases from V and 4 bases from J; junction bases left unmatched: 4. CDR3 region: CASSKGTVTGELFF. CDR3 nucleotide sequence: TGTGCCAGCAGCAAGGGGACAGTCACCGGGGAGCTGTTTTTT.

Only a few counts were recorded for this clonotype. The chain employs TRBV7-9 and TRBJ1-2; 12 bases map to TRBD1. The germline V gene has CDR1 SEHNR and CDR2 FQNEAQ (reference sequence). The V segment lost 5 bases and the J segment 5 bases; nucleotides outside the gene matches: 3. There are 14 residues in the CDR3. CDR3: CASSMGQGAYGYTF. CDR3 coding DNA: TGTGCCAGCAGCATGGGACAGGGGGCGTATGGCTACACCTTC.

This clonotype was observed a few times. The gene calls are TRBV20-1 and TRBJ2-1; 9 bases line up with TRBD2. CDR3 length: 16 residues. With V trimmed by 0 bases and J by 7 bases, 10 bases remained unmatched. Looked up from germline, CDR1 is DFQATT and CDR2 is SNEGSKA (reference sequence). CDR3 sequence (DNA): TGCAGTGCTAGAGATGAAAGGCGGGAGGGCCGTAATGAGCAGTTCTTC. Residues: CSARDERREGRNEQFF.

V gene TRBV4-1 combines with J gene TRBJ2-1, with D unresolved. V gave up 1 base and J gave up 12 bases, with 16 bases separating them. There are 14 residues in the CDR3. The germline gives CDR1 MGHRA, CDR2 YSYEKL. The CDR3 coding sequence is TGCGCCAGCAGCCAAGGGACGGATACAATGTCGCAGTTCTTC. Its translation is CASSQGTDTMSQFF.

The V call is TRBV20-1, the J call TRBJ2-7, with 13 bases that match TRBD2. Germline CDR1 DFQATT, CDR2 SNEGSKA (reference sequence). V was clipped by 1 base and J by 6 bases; unmatched bases: 0. This CDR3 has 13 amino acids. The CDR3 DNA follows: TGCAGTGCTAGAGGGACTAGCGGGGGCGAGCAGTACTTC. It translates to CSARGTSGGEQYF.

The genes are TRBV11-1 and TRBJ2-4; 7 bases are a match to TRBD1. This CDR3 region has 18 residues. Germline V lookup: CDR1 SGHAT, CDR2 FQDESV (reference sequence). J was trimmed by 1 base and V by 7 bases; bases with no gene match: 16. The CDR3 sequence: CASTSDRDTGWAKNIQYF. The CDR3 nucleotides read TGTGCCAGCACCTCCGACAGGGATACTGGCTGGGCCAAAAACATTCAGTACTTC.

This clonotype has just a few counts. This rearrangement joins TRBV4-1 to TRBJ2-7, with 10 bases that match TRBD1. J gave up 3 bases and V 3 bases, and 5 bases lay outside the gene matches. Germline V gene data show CDR1 as MGHRA and CDR2 as YSYEKL. This CDR3 is 15 amino acids long. DNA of the CDR3: TGCGCCAGCAGCCACCAGGACAGGGGGTTCTACGAGCAGTACTTC. Its translation: CASSHQDRGFYEQYF.

This clonotype turned up a few times. A much larger clone sits a single nucleotide away, making a read error possible. The chain combines TRBV28 with TRBJ2-3; D call uncertain. This CDR3 has 12 amino acids. Germline V gene sequence: CDR1 MDHEN, CDR2 SYDVKM. The V end was cut by 6 bases, the J end by 4 bases, with 8 bases between. CDR3 DNA sequence: TGTGCCAGCAGCGGAAACTCAGATACGCAGTATTTT. Encoded protein: CASSGNSDTQYF.

The chain links TRBV5-1 to TRBJ2-5, with D possibly being TRBD2 (5 bases). Germline V gene sequence: CDR1 SGHRS, CDR2 YFSETQ. V was cut by 2 bases and J by 4 bases, with 12 bases left in between. The CDR3 is 14 amino acids. CDR3 sequence reads: CASSLAALSETQYF. CDR3 bases: TGCGCCAGCAGCTTAGCGGCCCTATCAGAGACCCAGTACTTC.

This rearrangement joins TRBV3-1 to TRBJ2-7, with 9 nucleotides matching TRBD2. There are 16 residues in the CDR3. J was trimmed by 2 bases and V by 1 base; bases with no gene match: 6. The germline gives CDR1 LGHDT, CDR2 YNNKEL (reference sequence). The CDR3: CASSQAGGGGAYEQYF. Here the CDR3 DNA reads TGTGCCAGCAGCCAAGCTGGTGGCGGGGGGGCCTACGAGCAGTACTTC.

V gene TRBV9 combines with J gene TRBJ2-3; possible D gene TRBD2, 6 bases. The CDR3 covers 13 residues. Trimming removed 9 bases from V and 4 bases from J, with 15 bases in between. Germline V lookup: CDR1 SGDLS, CDR2 YYNGEE. The CDR3 is CATSYGGSDTQYF. CDR3 coding DNA: TGTGCCACCTCATACGGGGGATCAGATACGCAGTATTTT.